This paragraph covers one T cell receptor (beta chain) sequence. This CDR3 is built from 14 residues. Germline V gene data show CDR1 as ENHRY and CDR2 as SYGVKD. V was shortened by 8 bases and J by 0 bases, with 11 bases between the two germline ends. The sample is drawn from a study of blood T cell repertoires in COVID-19. Repertoires were generated with immunoSEQ multiplex PCR, while TCRdb's copy carries only in-frame clones and drops some. The sample consists of roughly 260,000 clones, roughly nine tenths of them appearing once. The study drew participants aged about 18 to 95 years from roughly 25 US areas. Cohorts were based on clinical histories the participants reported.

The sequence derives from a human donor in a cohort exposed to, infected with or recovered from COVID-19 (not recorded which). The donor label of this sample is uncertain. The V gene is TRBV10-3, the J gene TRBJ1-3, with D perhaps matching TRBD1 (6 bases). Sequencing was performed on PBMCs or T cells enriched from blood (not recorded which). The CDR3 loop is CAIGWDNSGNTIYF. The CDR3, as DNA: TGTGCCATCGGTTGGGACAACTCTGGAAACACCATATATTTT.